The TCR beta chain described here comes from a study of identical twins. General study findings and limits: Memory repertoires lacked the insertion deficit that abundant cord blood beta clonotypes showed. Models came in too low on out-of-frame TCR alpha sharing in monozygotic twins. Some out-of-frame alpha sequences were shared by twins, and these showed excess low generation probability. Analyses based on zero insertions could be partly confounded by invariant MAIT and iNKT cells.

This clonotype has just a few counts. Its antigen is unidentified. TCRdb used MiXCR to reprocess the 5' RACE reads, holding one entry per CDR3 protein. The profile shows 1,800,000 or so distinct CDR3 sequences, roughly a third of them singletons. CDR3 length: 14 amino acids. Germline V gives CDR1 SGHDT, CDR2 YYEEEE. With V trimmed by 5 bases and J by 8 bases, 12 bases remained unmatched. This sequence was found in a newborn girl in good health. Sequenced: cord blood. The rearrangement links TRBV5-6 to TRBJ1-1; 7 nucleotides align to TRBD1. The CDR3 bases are TGTGCCAGCAGACTCGTGACAGGGACGGCAGAAGCTTTCTTT. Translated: CASRLVTGTAEAFF.